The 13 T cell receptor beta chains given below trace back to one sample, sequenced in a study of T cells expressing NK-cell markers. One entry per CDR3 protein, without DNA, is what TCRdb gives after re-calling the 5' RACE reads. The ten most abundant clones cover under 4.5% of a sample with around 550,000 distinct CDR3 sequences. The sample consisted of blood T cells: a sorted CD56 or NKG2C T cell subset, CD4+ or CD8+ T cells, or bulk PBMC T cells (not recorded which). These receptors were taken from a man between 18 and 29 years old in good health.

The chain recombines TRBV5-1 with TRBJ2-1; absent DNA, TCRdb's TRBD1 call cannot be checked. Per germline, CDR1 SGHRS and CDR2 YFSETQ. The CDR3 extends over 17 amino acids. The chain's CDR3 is CASSFTGGLNSYNEQFF.

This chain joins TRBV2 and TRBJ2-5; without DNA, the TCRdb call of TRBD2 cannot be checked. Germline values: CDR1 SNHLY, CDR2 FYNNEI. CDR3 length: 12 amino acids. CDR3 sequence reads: CASTAGRETQYF.

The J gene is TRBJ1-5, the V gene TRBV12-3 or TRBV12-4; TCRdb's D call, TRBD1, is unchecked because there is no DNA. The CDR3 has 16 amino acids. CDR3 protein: CASSPSPTASNQPQHF.

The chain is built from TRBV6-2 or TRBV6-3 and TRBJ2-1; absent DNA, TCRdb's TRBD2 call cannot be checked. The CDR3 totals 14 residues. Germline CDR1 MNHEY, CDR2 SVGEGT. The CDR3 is CATDGWEGYNEQFF.

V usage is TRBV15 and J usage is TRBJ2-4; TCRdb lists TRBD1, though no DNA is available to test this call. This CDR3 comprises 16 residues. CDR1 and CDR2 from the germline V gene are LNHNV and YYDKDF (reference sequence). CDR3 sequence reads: CATSKQGTLAKNIQYF.

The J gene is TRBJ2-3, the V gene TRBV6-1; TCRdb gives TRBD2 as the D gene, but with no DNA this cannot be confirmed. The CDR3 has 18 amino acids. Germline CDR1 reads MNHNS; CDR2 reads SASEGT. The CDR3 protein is CASTPGLAGGPWSDTQYF.

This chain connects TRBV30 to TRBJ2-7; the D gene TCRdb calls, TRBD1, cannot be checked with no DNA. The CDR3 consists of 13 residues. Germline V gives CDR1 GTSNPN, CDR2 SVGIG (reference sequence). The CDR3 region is CAWSPGSYSEQYF.

The CDR3 region is CASSFMGRGLSNTEAFF. J is TRBJ1-1 and V is TRBV5-6; the D gene TCRdb calls, TRBD1, cannot be checked with no DNA. The CDR3 runs to 17 residues. Germline CDR1 is SGHDT and CDR2 is YYEEEE.

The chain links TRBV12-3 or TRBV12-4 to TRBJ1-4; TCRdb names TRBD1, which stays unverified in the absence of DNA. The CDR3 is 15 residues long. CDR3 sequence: CASSLGWGDHEKLFF.

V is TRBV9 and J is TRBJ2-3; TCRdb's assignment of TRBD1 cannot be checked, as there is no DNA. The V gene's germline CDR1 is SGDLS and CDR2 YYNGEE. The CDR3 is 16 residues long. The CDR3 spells CASSSTDLSGTDTQYF. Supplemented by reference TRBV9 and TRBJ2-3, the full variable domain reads DSGVTQTPKHLITATGQRVTLRCSPRSGDLSVYWYQQSLDQGLQFLIQYYNGEERAKGNILERFSAQQFPDLHSELNLSSLELGDSALYFCASSSTDLSGTDTQYFGPGTRLTVL.

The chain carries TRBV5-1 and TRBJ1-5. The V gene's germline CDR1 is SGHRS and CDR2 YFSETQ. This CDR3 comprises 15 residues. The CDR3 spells CASSLGDASNQPQHF.

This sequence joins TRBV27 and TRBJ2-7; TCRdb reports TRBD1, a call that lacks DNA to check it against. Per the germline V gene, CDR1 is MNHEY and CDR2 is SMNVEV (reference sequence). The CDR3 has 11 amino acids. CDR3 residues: CATGQAYEQYF.

The CDR3 loop is CASSQIDRGNTGELFF. This chain joins TRBV5-6 and TRBJ2-2; TCRdb picks TRBD1, but there is no DNA to check that call. This CDR3 has 16 amino acids. CDR1 is SGHDT, CDR2 YYEEEE, per germline.